This is a list of T cell receptor beta chains from one sample in a study of radiation and T cells in renal cell carcinoma. Assay: immunoSEQ multiplex PCR; the TCRdb copy retains only in-frame clones and omits some. The data show some 75,000 clones, around 76% seen once. Sequences were derived from blood, sampled from a patient whose treatment included radiotherapy and nephrectomy. The source is a man aged 55 to 69 with renal cell carcinoma. The CDR3 runs from the conserved cysteine through the conserved F or W. A D gene is named only where the DNA matches it firmly. Not all rows give a size; the values are once, few, many and, for expanded clones, a class.

cdr3_nt: TGTGCCACCAGCAGAGCAAGGGGGGATACGCAGTATTTT
cdr3_aa: CATSRARGDTQYF
v_call: TRBV15
j_call: TRBJ2-3
clone_size: -
d_call: -

cdr3_nt: TGCGCCAGCAGCCAAACTCTGGACTATGGCTACACCTTC
cdr3_aa: CASSQTLDYGYTF
v_call: TRBV5-1
j_call: TRBJ1-2
clone_size: once
d_call: -

cdr3_nt: TGTGCCAGTAGTATATACGCAGCGGGTTTCTACAATGAGCAGTTCTTC
cdr3_aa: CASSIYAAGFYNEQFF
v_call: TRBV19
j_call: TRBJ2-1
clone_size: -
d_call: -

cdr3_nt: TGTGCCAGCAGTGAATCCCAGGGGAGCGCCTACGAGCAGTACTTC
cdr3_aa: CASSESQGSAYEQYF
v_call: TRBV6-1
j_call: TRBJ2-7
clone_size: -
d_call: -

cdr3_nt: TGTGCCAGTAGTATAGATCCTGGGGGCACAGATACGCAGTATTTT
cdr3_aa: CASSIDPGGTDTQYF
v_call: TRBV19
j_call: TRBJ2-3
clone_size: -
d_call: -

cdr3_nt: TGTGCCAGCAGCGCACAGACTAGCGGGAGGGGGAATGAGCAGTTCTTC
cdr3_aa: CASSAQTSGRGNEQFF
v_call: TRBV7-2
j_call: TRBJ2-1
clone_size: -
d_call: TRBD2

cdr3_nt: TGCGCCAGCAGCTTGGAGCGGGAGGGATACAATGAGCAGTTCTTC
cdr3_aa: CASSLEREGYNEQFF
v_call: TRBV5-1
j_call: TRBJ2-1
clone_size: -
d_call: TRBD2

cdr3_nt: TGCGCCAGCAGCTTGCCTGGGACAGATCAAGAGTACTTC
cdr3_aa: CASSLPGTDQEYF
v_call: TRBV5-1
j_call: TRBJ2-7
clone_size: few
d_call: TRBD1

cdr3_nt: TGTGCCAGCAGTTTAATCCCCGACTCAGATACGCAGTATTTT
cdr3_aa: CASSLIPDSDTQYF
v_call: TRBV27
j_call: TRBJ2-3
clone_size: -
d_call: -

cdr3_nt: TGTGCCAGCAGACGCCCCATGACGGCCTATGGCTACACCTTC
cdr3_aa: CASRRPMTAYGYTF
v_call: TRBV28
j_call: TRBJ1-2
clone_size: -
d_call: -

cdr3_nt: TGTGCCAGCAGCGCCAGGGTCAGCGGCAATCAGCCCCAGCATTTT
cdr3_aa: CASSARVSGNQPQHF
v_call: TRBV2
j_call: TRBJ1-5
clone_size: -
d_call: -

cdr3_nt: TGCAGCGCAACAGGGAATTGGGATCAGCCCCAGCATTTT
cdr3_aa: CSATGNWDQPQHF
v_call: TRBV29-1
j_call: TRBJ1-5
clone_size: few
d_call: -

cdr3_nt: TGTGCCAGCGGGGGACACCTGAATGAAAAACTGTTTTTT
cdr3_aa: CASGGHLNEKLFF
v_call: TRBV6-5
j_call: TRBJ1-4
clone_size: few
d_call: -

cdr3_nt: TGTGCCACCACAGGTGGGGAACAGTACTTC
cdr3_aa: CATTGGEQYF
v_call: TRBV7-9
j_call: TRBJ2-5
clone_size: -
d_call: -

cdr3_nt: TGTGCCTGGAGTACCGGGACTAGCAGATACTTC
cdr3_aa: CAWSTGTSRYF
v_call: TRBV30
j_call: TRBJ2-5
clone_size: -
d_call: TRBD2

cdr3_nt: TGTGCCAGCAGTGAATATGCAGGGAACACAGATACGCAGTATTTT
cdr3_aa: CASSEYAGNTDTQYF
v_call: TRBV25-1
j_call: TRBJ2-3
clone_size: few
d_call: -

cdr3_nt: TGCGCCAGCAGCTTGCCGGGGGGTGGAGATACGCAGTATTTT
cdr3_aa: CASSLPGGGDTQYF
v_call: TRBV5-1
j_call: TRBJ2-3
clone_size: -
d_call: TRBD2

cdr3_nt: TGTGCCAGCAGCTTAGACGGGAGCAGCACAGATACGCAGTATTTT
cdr3_aa: CASSLDGSSTDTQYF
v_call: TRBV7-2
j_call: TRBJ2-3
clone_size: -
d_call: -

cdr3_nt: TGCGCCAGCAGCCCTTCGACTACGCAGTATTTT
cdr3_aa: CASSPSTTQYF
v_call: TRBV5-1
j_call: TRBJ2-3
clone_size: -
d_call: -